The 8 T cell receptor beta chains listed next were all sequenced from one sample in a study of OX40 agonist ivuxolimab in advanced cancers. The library was built by means of the immunoSEQ multiplex PCR assay. Entries here come from immuneACCESS through TCRdb and include only in-frame sequences with V and J called. Some clones fail to appear in such tables; in the studies checked, an unresolved V gene covers under half of the shortfall, and the cause of the remainder is unknown. The sample has 70,000 or so clones on record, 84% of them singletons. The ten largest account for nearly 0.8% of the sample. Material: CD4+ or CD8+ T cells sorted from blood, obtained in a trial of the OX40 agonist ivuxolimab. The receptors were sampled from an adult with an advanced solid tumor such as melanoma, head and neck, liver or kidney cancer.

This rearrangement joins TRBV28 to TRBJ1-1; D might be TRBD1 (5 bases). CDR1 and CDR2 from the germline V gene are MDHEN and SYDVKM. CDR3 length: 15 amino acids. V lost 7 bases, J lost 4 bases, and 19 bases lay in between. The CDR3 here is CASTPPGQVRTEAFF. In nucleotides, the CDR3 is TGTGCCAGCACTCCTCCGGGGCAAGTCCGCACTGAAGCTTTCTTT.

The chain employs TRBV5-1 and TRBJ2-7; 7 bases agree with TRBD2. The J segment lost 3 bases and the V segment lost 3 bases, leaving 0 bases of the junction unmatched. Germline values: CDR1 SGHRS, CDR2 YFSETQ. CDR3 length equals 12 residues. The CDR3 sequence is CASSWEGYEQYF. As DNA, the CDR3 is TGCGCCAGCAGCTGGGAGGGCTACGAGCAGTACTTC.

The chain couples TRBV5-1 to TRBJ1-1, with D possibly TRBD1 on 5 matching bases. The CDR3 spans 13 residues. V was shortened by 5 bases and J by 1 base, with 9 bases between the two germline ends. The germline V gene encodes CDR1 SGHRS and CDR2 YFSETQ. In DNA, the CDR3 is TGCGCCAGCAGTGGGGCTCGGAACACTGAAGCTTTCTTT. Translation gives CASSGARNTEAFF.

This clone was seen only once. This sequence joins TRBV11-2 and TRBJ2-7; TRBD1 matches 8 bases. The germline V gene has CDR1 SGHAT and CDR2 FQNNGV. The CDR3 length is 15 residues. Trimming cost V 2 bases and J 2 bases; bases outside gene matches: 5. The CDR3 DNA follows: TGTGCCAGCAGCTTAAGAGGCAGGGGGCCCTACGAGCAGTACTTC. Amino acid sequence: CASSLRGRGPYEQYF.

This sequence joins TRBV7-3 and TRBJ2-6; either TRBD1 or TRBD2 may fit D (5 bases each). Germline assignment: CDR1 SGHTA and CDR2 FQGTGA. This CDR3 comprises 17 residues. Trimming pared 1 base from V and 1 base from J, leaving 11 bases between. The CDR3 loop reads CASSLNGARSGANVLTF. The CDR3 DNA sequence: TGTGCCAGCAGCTTAAACGGGGCGAGATCTGGGGCCAACGTCCTGACTTTC.

The chain recombines TRBV6-5 with TRBJ2-7; 10 bases agree with TRBD1. In germline, CDR1 is MNHEY, CDR2 SVGAGI. The CDR3 has 15 residues. J was trimmed by 4 bases and V by 8 bases; bases with no gene match: 11. CDR3 protein: CASSDPGQGLYEQYF. As DNA, the CDR3 is TGTGCCAGCTCAGACCCGGGACAGGGGCTGTACGAGCAGTACTTC.

This chain links TRBV6-5 with TRBJ1-3; D remains ambiguous. Germline V gives CDR1 MNHEY, CDR2 SVGAGI. Trimming pared 8 bases from V and 0 bases from J, leaving 2 bases between. CDR3 size: 11 residues. CDR3 sequence reads: CASFSGNTIYF. In DNA, the CDR3 is TGTGCCAGCTTCTCTGGAAACACCATATATTTT.

The chain uses TRBV5-5 and TRBJ1-4; no firm D call. Trimming removed 4 bases from V and 8 bases from J, with 12 bases in between. Germline-derived CDR1 and CDR2 are SGHKS and YYEKEE (reference sequence). The CDR3 is 13 residues long. The CDR3 DNA reads TGTGCCAGCAGCAGGGCCCCAGTGGAAAAACTGTTTTTT. Protein sequence: CASSRAPVEKLFF.